These T cell receptor beta chains were read from a single sample in a study of shared clonotypes between healthy human individuals. The repertoire was sequenced with immunoSEQ multiplex PCR; TCRdb's copy has only in-frame clones and lacks some. This sample carries around 450,000 clones, about 76% of them seen once, and the ten largest clones take about 13%. The sample taken for sequencing was PBMCs. The receptors derive from a woman between 40 and 55 years old in good health. Some clones in this sample may be carry-over from other donors' samples. The CDR3 runs from the conserved cysteine through the conserved F or W. A D gene is named only where the DNA matches it firmly. Clone size is shown for a subset of rows, as once, few, many or a class of expanded clone.

>TRBV27|NA|TRBD1|TRBJ2-4
TGTGCCAGCAGTTTACGGACAGGGGTAGGCCTAAACATTCAGTACTTC
CASSLRTGVGLNIQYF
>TRBV2|many|NA|TRBJ2-5
TGTGCCAGCTACGGGGTCTCGGGGAAACAAGAGACCCAGTACTTC
CASYGVSGKQETQYF
>TRBV6-1|once|NA|TRBJ2-2
TGTGCCAGCAGTGTAGACAGATCCGGGGAGCTGTTTTTT
CASSVDRSGELFF
>TRBV7-2|NA|NA|TRBJ2-7
TGTGCCAGCAGCTCACGAACTAGTCATCCCTACGAGCAGTACTTC
CASSSRTSHPYEQYF
>TRBV6-5|NA|TRBD2|TRBJ2-5
TGTGCCAGCGCTCTAGCGGGAGCCGAGACCCAGTACTTC
CASALAGAETQYF
>TRBV29-1|NA|NA|TRBJ2-7
TGCAGCGTTGGAGAATTCTACTCCTACGAGCAGTACTTC
CSVGEFYSYEQYF
>TRBV11-2|once|NA|TRBJ1-3
TGTGCCAGCAGCCCCCACGTAGTAGCTGGAAACACCATATATTTT
CASSPHVVAGNTIYF
>TRBV7-3|NA|TRBD2|TRBJ2-1
TGTGCCAGCAGCTTCCAGCTAGCGGGAGCCAATGAGCAGTTCTTC
CASSFQLAGANEQFF
>TRBV7-3|NA|TRBD1|TRBJ1-2
TGTGCCAGCAGCCCGCGGACAGGCTCACTGGGCTATGGCTACACCTTC
CASSPRTGSLGYGYTF
>TRBV27|few|NA|TRBJ2-1
TGTGCCAGCAGTTTAAGGAGACTAACACGGGTCAATGAGCAGTTCTTC
CASSLRRLTRVNEQFF
>TRBV4-1|NA|TRBD2|TRBJ2-3
TGCGCCAGCAGACAGCAGGGACTAGCGGAGGGTACGCAGTATTTT
CASRQQGLAEGTQYF
>TRBV9|NA|NA|TRBJ2-1
TGTGCCAGCGGTGGGGGCAGCTCCTACAATGAGCAGTTCTTC
CASGGGSSYNEQFF
>TRBV27|NA|TRBD1|TRBJ1-4
TGTGCCAGCAGGCTCTTGGGACAGGATGAAAAACTGTTTTTT
CASRLLGQDEKLFF
>TRBV30|once|NA|TRBJ2-7
TGTGCCCGACCCCCCCAACCCTGGGACGAGCAGTACTTC
CARPPQPWDEQYF
>TRBV7-8|NA|NA|TRBJ2-1
TGTGCCAGCACCCGGGGGCGGGAGCAGTTCTTC
CASTRGREQFF
>TRBV5-1|NA|TRBD1|TRBJ2-1
TGCGCCAGCAGCCTGGTGGACAGGGACTACAATGAGCAGTTCTTC
CASSLVDRDYNEQFF
>TRBV6-5|NA|TRBD1|TRBJ2-7
TGTGCCAGCAGTCGACAGGGCGTCAGCTCCTACGAGCAGTACTTC
CASSRQGVSSYEQYF
>TRBV5-4|NA|NA|TRBJ2-7
TGTGCCAGCAGCTTGGATCCAGGGGAGAGCTACGAGCAGTACTTC
CASSLDPGESYEQYF
>TRBV6-6|many|NA|TRBJ1-2
TGTGCCAGCAGTGTCAGTCCTAACTATGGCTACACCTTC
CASSVSPNYGYTF
>TRBV19|NA|TRBD2|TRBJ2-1
TGTGCCAGTAGTCAACAAGCGGGAGGTTACAATGAGCAGTTCTTC
CASSQQAGGYNEQFF
>TRBV19|NA|NA|TRBJ1-2
TGTGCCAGTAGTATTGACACCTCTCGGAATGGCTACACCTTC
CASSIDTSRNGYTF
>TRBV5-4|NA|TRBD1|TRBJ2-7
TGTGCCAGCAGCTTGGACAGGGGTCTTGTCTACGAGCAGTACTTC
CASSLDRGLVYEQYF
>TRBV6-5|NA|NA|TRBJ1-2
TGTGCCAGCAGCTCCCCCCCACTTGGCTACACCTTC
CASSSPPLGYTF
>TRBV28|few|NA|TRBJ1-2
TGTGCCAGCAGGCAAACAGGGACCTCCTTGTACACCTTC
CASRQTGTSLYTF
>TRBV19|NA|TRBD2|TRBJ2-5
TGTGCCAGTAGTATGGGGAGCAGCGGGAGGGGCGAGACCCAGTACTTC
CASSMGSSGRGETQYF
>TRBV7-2|NA|NA|TRBJ2-5
TGTGCCAGCAGCTCAGCCGGGACATCCCAAGAGACCCAGTACTTC
CASSSAGTSQETQYF
>TRBV4-2|NA|TRBD1|TRBJ2-7
TGTGCCAGCAGCCAACTTAGGGGAACGGGACAGGGAGCCTACGAGCAGTACTTC
CASSQLRGTGQGAYEQYF
>TRBV19|NA|TRBD1|TRBJ1-5
TGTGCCAGTAGTGGTGACAGGGGATTGCGTCAGCCCCAGCATTTT
CASSGDRGLRQPQHF
>TRBV4-2|NA|NA|TRBJ2-5
TGTGCCAGCAGCCAAGATCGAGGCAGGGGATGGGAGACCCAGTACTTC
CASSQDRGRGWETQYF
>TRBV5-4|NA|TRBD2|TRBJ2-7
TGTGCCAGCAGCTTGACTAGCGGAGCGGCCTACGAGCAGTACTTC
CASSLTSGAAYEQYF
>TRBV27|NA|NA|TRBJ1-1
TGTGCCAGCACCCCAGGGTTTATGAACACTGAAGCTTTCTTT
CASTPGFMNTEAFF
>TRBV9|NA|TRBD1|TRBJ2-4
TGTGCCAGCAGCGTAGCTGGACAGGGGAACATTCAGTACTTC
CASSVAGQGNIQYF
>TRBV5-4|once|TRBD1|TRBJ2-7
TGTGCCAGCAGCGGGATCGGGACAGCCTACGAGCAGTACTTC
CASSGIGTAYEQYF
>TRBV2|NA|TRBD1|TRBJ2-7
TGTGCCAGCAGAGACAGGGAGAGCTCCTACGAGCAGTACTTC
CASRDRESSYEQYF
>TRBV6-4|NA|NA|TRBJ2-2
TGTGCCAGCAGTGACAGGGTTGGCGGGGAGCTGTTTTTT
CASSDRVGGELFF
>TRBV7-2|NA|NA|TRBJ2-3
TGTGCCAGCAGAGAGGGGGCCGGGAGTTCTTTCACGCAGTATTTT
CASREGAGSSFTQYF